The clone carrying this T cell receptor (beta chain) was observed a few times. What it binds is unknown. The data were obtained in a study of beta chain features in type 1 diabetes. Expressed TCRB transcripts got sequenced, as all isolated RNA was reverse transcribed. Repertoires were generated with immunoSEQ multiplex PCR, while TCRdb's copy carries only in-frame clones and drops some. The sample shows over 650,000 clones, over 12% of them seen only once. General study results and limits: The study found moderately but significantly shorter TCRB CDR3s in all four CD4+ subsets of Type 1 diabetes patients. High TCR expression in some cells could lead to their over-representation in cDNA sequencing.

This clonotype was sampled from a man in his late teens or twenties with type 1 diabetes. The sequencing sample was made of naive CD4+ T cells from blood.

The DNA for the CDR3 is TGTGCCTGGAGTAAATCCGGATATGCAGGGACAGATACGCAGTATTTT. Its protein product is CAWSKSGYAGTDTQYF. The chain employs TRBV30 and TRBJ2-3, with D perhaps matching TRBD1 (5 bases). CDR1 is GTSNPN and CDR2 is SVGIG in the germline V gene (reference sequence). The V end was cut by 2 bases, the J end by 3 bases, with 18 bases between. The CDR3 runs to 16 residues.